The TCR beta chain described here comes from a study of CXCR3-negative and CXCR3-positive naive CD8 T cells (dated by TCRdb to the late 2010s). For context, the study as a whole: In total, roughly 140 million TRB reads were obtained, which works out to roughly 1.5 +/- 0.3 million reads per library. For the TRBV-TRBJ cluster analysis, the naive subsets came from 5 or 6 donors, while the memory cells came from 3 donors. Data from about 12 donors, pooled across two independent experiments, went into the diversity and physicochemical repertoire analyses. Broader findings and caveats from the paper: Because surface CD5, which is linked to self-reactivity in mice, was comparable between the naive subsets, TCR interaction strength was also inferred from the physicochemical properties of TRB CDR3s. Compared with CXCR3-negative naive cells, CXCR3-positive naive cells had TRB CDR3s with higher hydrophobicity (lower Kidera factor 4), lower energy, and higher strength and volume indices. Naive CXCR3-negative and CXCR3-positive cells from the same donor showed similar TRBV-TRBJ usage, whereas memory cells showed distinct patterns. Repertoire diversity was comparably high in both naive subsets but much lower in memory CD8+ T cells. Because CXCR3 expression was partially decreased after cryopreservation, freshly isolated PBMCs were used for most assays.

A note on this clonotype: What antigen it recognizes has not been identified.

The instrument given in TCRdb is NextSeq 550. The Human TCR Profiling Kit (MiLaboratory) was used to prepare UMI-labeled 5' RACE TRB cDNA libraries. cDNA synthesis used the entire amount of extracted RNA, and PCR amplification then used the entire amount of cDNA produced. The libraries were made side by side, with each library going through the same number of PCR cycles. On the authors' methods: With a minimum of two reads required per UMI, MIGEC and MiXCR pulled out about 54,000 +/- 9,700 unique UMI-labeled TRB cDNA molecules from each library. On average, each library contained approximately 40,000 +/- 10,000 functional in-frame TRB CDR3 nucleotide clonotypes without stop codons. After downsampling to 5000 UMI-labeled TRB molecules per sample, diversity metrics, including normalized Shannon-Wiener and Chao1, were computed in VDJtools. VDJtools computed clonotype-size-weighted physicochemical properties of the central five CDR3 residues: interaction energy, strength, volume and Kidera factor 4. Reprocessed by TCRdb, the reads give a single entry per CDR3 protein sequence, without DNA. TCRdb assigned the V and J calls; the authors' analysis was not used. The table for this sample shows around 81,000 distinct CDR3 sequences. The top ten constitute approximately 1.4% of the sample.

Each CD8+ T cell subset was flow-sorted in triplicate, and some 310,000 cells per subset were placed directly into RLT lysis buffer. Naive CD8+ T cells were defined stringently as CD45RO-CCR7+CD27+CD95- to exclude memory contaminants. Peripheral blood mononuclear cells were isolated from buffy coats by standard density gradient centrifugation. Naive CXCR3-negative and CXCR3-positive CD8+ T cells were flow-sorted on a FACSAria III. Total RNA was extracted from sorted cells with an RNeasy Mini Kit. According to the germline V gene, CDR1 reads KGHDR and CDR2 reads SFDVKD. Inclusive of the bounding cysteine and phenylalanine, the CDR3 is 17 residues long. The protein alone is recorded here.

The source material was naive CXCR3- CD8+ T cells from blood. Reading the label with the study, this specimen's cell subset or site is: CD45RO-CCR7+CD27+CD95- naive CD8+ T cells lacking CXCR3 (TNR3-). The sequence came from a human donor in good health. Some clones in this sample may be carry-over from other donors' samples. The sequence is built from TRBV24-1 and TRBJ2-5; as DNA is missing, the TRBD1 call by TCRdb cannot be tested. The CDR3 region: CATSDYGGTSYQETQYF.